This T cell receptor beta chain was profiled in a study of cytomegalovirus exposure and HLA in healthy donors. V shed 8 bases, J shed 2 bases, and the junction held 4 bases outside the gene matches. The CDR3 runs to 14 residues. Germline V gives CDR1 MRHNA, CDR2 SNTAGT. Researchers ran the PCR with 60 Vbeta and 13 Jbeta primers. Sequenced by immunoSEQ multiplex PCR; TCRdb stores in-frame clones only, minus some. The sample has roughly 100,000 clones, 70% to 85% seen once. This clone was seen more than once but under ten times. What was sequenced was PBMCs. This sequence joins TRBV6-4 and TRBJ2-3; 10 bases match TRBD2. The source of this sequence is a man between 50 and 59 years old in good health and CMV-seronegative. DNA for the CDR3: TGTGCCAGCTCGACTAGCGGGTCCACAGATACGCAGTATTTT. Protein product: CASSTSGSTDTQYF.